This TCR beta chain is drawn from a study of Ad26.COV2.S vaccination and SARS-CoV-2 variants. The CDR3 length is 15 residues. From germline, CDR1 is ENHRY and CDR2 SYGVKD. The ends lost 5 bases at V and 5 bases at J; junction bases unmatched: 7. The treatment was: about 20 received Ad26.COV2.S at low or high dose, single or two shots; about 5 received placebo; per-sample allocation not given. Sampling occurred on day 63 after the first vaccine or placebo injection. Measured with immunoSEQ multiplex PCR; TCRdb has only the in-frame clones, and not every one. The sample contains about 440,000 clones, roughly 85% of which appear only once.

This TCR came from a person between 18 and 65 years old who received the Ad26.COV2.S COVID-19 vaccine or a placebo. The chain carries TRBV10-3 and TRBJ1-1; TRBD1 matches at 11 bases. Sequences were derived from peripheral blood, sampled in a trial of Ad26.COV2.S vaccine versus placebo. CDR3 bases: TGTGCCATCAGTCCCGGGACAGGGGGGAGAACTGAAGCTTTCTTT. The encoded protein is CAISPGTGGRTEAFF.